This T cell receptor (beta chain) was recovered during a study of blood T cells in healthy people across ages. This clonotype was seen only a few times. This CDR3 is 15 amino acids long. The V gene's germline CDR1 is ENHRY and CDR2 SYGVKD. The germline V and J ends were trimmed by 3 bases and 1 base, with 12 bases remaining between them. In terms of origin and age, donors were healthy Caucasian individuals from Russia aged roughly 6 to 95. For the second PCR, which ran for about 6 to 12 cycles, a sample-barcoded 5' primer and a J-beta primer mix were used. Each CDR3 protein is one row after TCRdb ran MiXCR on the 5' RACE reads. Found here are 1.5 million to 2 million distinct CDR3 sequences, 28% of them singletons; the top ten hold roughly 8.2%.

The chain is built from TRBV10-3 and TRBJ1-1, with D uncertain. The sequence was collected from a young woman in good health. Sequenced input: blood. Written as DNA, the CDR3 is TGTGCCATCAGTGATTCGGACGGACGGAACACTGAAGCTTTCTTT. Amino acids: CAISDSDGRNTEAFF.